This is a list of T cell receptor beta chains from one sample in a study of beta chain features in type 1 diabetes. Generated by immunoSEQ multiplex PCR, the TCRdb table keeps only in-frame clones and is missing some. The data show around 250,000 clones, 20% to 25% seen once. Material: naive CD4+ T cells from blood. The receptors originated from a woman aged 25 to 39 with type 1 diabetes. The CDR3 runs from the conserved cysteine through the conserved F or W. A D gene is named only where the DNA matches it firmly. Size values are once, few and many counts, or a class for expanded clones, and some rows have none.

j_gene: TRBJ1-2; d_gene: -; abundance: few; v_gene: TRBV5-1; CDR3aa: CASSLERAGYTF; CDR3nt: TGCGCCAGCAGCTTGGAGAGGGCTGGCTACACCTTC
j_gene: TRBJ2-2; d_gene: TRBD1; abundance: few; v_gene: TRBV15; CDR3aa: CATSRVVGQGYTGELFF; CDR3nt: TGTGCCACCAGCAGAGTTGTTGGACAGGGGTACACCGGGGAGCTGTTTTTT
j_gene: TRBJ2-1; d_gene: TRBD1; abundance: once; v_gene: TRBV5-1; CDR3aa: CASSPSRDRSYNEQFF; CDR3nt: TGCGCCAGCAGCCCTTCTCGGGACAGATCCTACAATGAGCAGTTCTTC
j_gene: TRBJ2-1; d_gene: TRBD2; abundance: -; v_gene: TRBV7-9; CDR3aa: CASSGRATNEQFF; CDR3nt: TGTGCCAGCAGCGGGAGGGCGACGAATGAGCAGTTCTTC
j_gene: TRBJ2-3; d_gene: TRBD1; abundance: -; v_gene: TRBV15; CDR3aa: CATSREPYVGQGDTQYF; CDR3nt: TGTGCCACCAGCAGAGAGCCTTACGTTGGACAGGGGGATACGCAGTATTTT
j_gene: TRBJ1-2; d_gene: TRBD1; abundance: few; v_gene: TRBV6-5; CDR3aa: CASRPTGTANYGYTF; CDR3nt: TGTGCCAGCAGGCCAACCGGGACAGCAAACTATGGCTACACCTTC
j_gene: TRBJ1-1; d_gene: TRBD1; abundance: -; v_gene: TRBV9; CDR3aa: CASSPRTGSRPEAFF; CDR3nt: TGTGCCAGCAGCCCACGGACAGGGTCGAGGCCTGAAGCTTTCTTT
j_gene: TRBJ1-5; d_gene: -; abundance: few; v_gene: TRBV30; CDR3aa: CAWSSEDNQPQHF; CDR3nt: TGTGCCTGGAGTTCGGAGGATAATCAGCCCCAGCATTTT
j_gene: TRBJ2-7; d_gene: -; abundance: few; v_gene: TRBV18; CDR3aa: CASSPRWELAGGEQYF; CDR3nt: TGTGCCAGCTCACCACGGTGGGAACTAGCCGGAGGCGAGCAGTACTTC
j_gene: TRBJ2-4; d_gene: -; abundance: -; v_gene: TRBV11-3; CDR3aa: CASSYHRDLAKNIQYF; CDR3nt: TGTGCCAGCAGCTACCACAGGGATCTAGCCAAAAACATTCAGTACTTC
j_gene: TRBJ2-3; d_gene: TRBD1; abundance: -; v_gene: TRBV29-1; CDR3aa: CSAYRTGWSPRRTDTQYF; CDR3nt: TGCAGCGCCTACCGGACAGGGTGGAGCCCCCGCCGCACAGATACGCAGTATTTT
j_gene: TRBJ2-7; d_gene: -; abundance: -; v_gene: TRBV5-1; CDR3aa: CASSEATDEQYF; CDR3nt: TGCGCCAGCAGTGAAGCTACCGACGAGCAGTACTTC
j_gene: TRBJ1-2; d_gene: TRBD1; abundance: few; v_gene: TRBV13; CDR3aa: CASSLRDSGYGYTF; CDR3nt: TGTGCCAGCTCCCTCCGGGACAGCGGATATGGCTACACCTTC
j_gene: TRBJ2-4; d_gene: -; abundance: -; v_gene: TRBV18; CDR3aa: CASSPVGGDKNIQYF; CDR3nt: TGTGCCAGCTCACCCGTTGGAGGGGACAAAAACATTCAGTACTTC
j_gene: TRBJ1-2; d_gene: -; abundance: -; v_gene: TRBV29-1; CDR3aa: CSVSPTGSPIDGYTF; CDR3nt: TGCAGCGTTTCGCCTACAGGATCCCCGATTGATGGCTACACCTTC
j_gene: TRBJ1-5; d_gene: -; abundance: few; v_gene: TRBV30; CDR3aa: CAWSGPTVNQPQHF; CDR3nt: TGTGCCTGGAGTGGACCGACAGTCAATCAGCCCCAGCATTTT
j_gene: TRBJ2-1; d_gene: TRBD2; abundance: -; v_gene: TRBV5-1; CDR3aa: CASSSMGLAGDYSYNEQFF; CDR3nt: TGCGCCAGCAGCTCAATGGGACTAGCGGGTGACTACTCCTACAATGAGCAGTTCTTC
j_gene: TRBJ1-5; d_gene: -; abundance: -; v_gene: TRBV9; CDR3aa: CASSVGAGGAEPQHF; CDR3nt: TGTGCCAGCAGCGTAGGTGCGGGGGGCGCTGAGCCCCAGCATTTT
j_gene: TRBJ2-1; d_gene: TRBD2; abundance: few; v_gene: TRBV4-1; CDR3aa: CASSQAGVWREGGNEQFF; CDR3nt: TGCGCCAGCAGCCAGGCGGGGGTGTGGCGGGAGGGGGGCAATGAGCAGTTCTTC
j_gene: TRBJ2-7; d_gene: -; abundance: few; v_gene: TRBV15; CDR3aa: CATSREVSEQYF; CDR3nt: TGTGCCACCAGCAGAGAGGTGAGCGAGCAGTACTTC
j_gene: TRBJ2-7; d_gene: -; abundance: -; v_gene: TRBV5-4; CDR3aa: CASSGQLSYEQYF; CDR3nt: TGTGCCAGCAGCGGACAGCTATCCTACGAGCAGTACTTC
j_gene: TRBJ2-7; d_gene: -; abundance: few; v_gene: TRBV29-1; CDR3aa: CSVPGHSEQYF; CDR3nt: TGCAGCGTTCCGGGACACTCCGAGCAGTACTTC
j_gene: TRBJ2-3; d_gene: -; abundance: few; v_gene: TRBV20-1; CDR3aa: CSASAGNTQYF; CDR3nt: TGCAGTGCTAGCGCGGGGAATACGCAGTATTTT
j_gene: TRBJ2-1; d_gene: -; abundance: -; v_gene: TRBV23-1; CDR3aa: CASSPMWPDNEQFF; CDR3nt: TGCGCCAGCAGTCCGATGTGGCCCGACAATGAGCAGTTCTTC
j_gene: TRBJ2-3; d_gene: -; abundance: -; v_gene: TRBV28; CDR3aa: CASSSGDTDTQYF; CDR3nt: TGTGCCAGCAGTTCCGGGGACACAGATACGCAGTATTTT
j_gene: TRBJ2-1; d_gene: TRBD2; abundance: few; v_gene: TRBV27; CDR3aa: CASSYPGLAGVTGKYNEQFF; CDR3nt: TGTGCCAGCAGCTACCCGGGACTAGCGGGAGTCACGGGAAAGTACAATGAGCAGTTCTTC
j_gene: TRBJ1-2; d_gene: -; abundance: -; v_gene: TRBV11-2; CDR3aa: CASSLEVFYGYTF; CDR3nt: TGTGCCAGCAGCCTCGAGGTGTTCTATGGCTACACCTTC
j_gene: TRBJ1-2; d_gene: -; abundance: -; v_gene: TRBV15; CDR3aa: CATSRSQAEGISYGYTF; CDR3nt: TGTGCCACCAGCAGGTCCCAGGCGGAGGGTATCAGCTATGGCTACACCTTC
j_gene: TRBJ2-7; d_gene: -; abundance: few; v_gene: TRBV20-1; CDR3aa: CSAEGPGQQYF; CDR3nt: TGCAGTGCTGAGGGCCCCGGTCAGCAGTACTTC
j_gene: TRBJ2-5; d_gene: -; abundance: few; v_gene: TRBV9; CDR3aa: CASSVGVGEGQETQYF; CDR3nt: TGTGCCAGCAGCGTAGGGGTGGGAGAAGGCCAAGAGACCCAGTACTTC
j_gene: TRBJ2-2; d_gene: TRBD2; abundance: -; v_gene: TRBV6-5; CDR3aa: CASGGRTAGELFF; CDR3nt: TGTGCCAGCGGCGGGAGGACGGCCGGGGAGCTGTTTTTT
j_gene: TRBJ2-5; d_gene: -; abundance: -; v_gene: TRBV7-8; CDR3aa: CASSLPARGETQYF; CDR3nt: TGTGCCAGCAGCCTGCCTGCCCGAGGGGAGACCCAGTACTTC
j_gene: TRBJ2-7; d_gene: -; abundance: -; v_gene: TRBV4-1; CDR3aa: CASSQDKRRGEQYF; CDR3nt: TGCGCCAGCAGCCAAGATAAAAGAAGGGGCGAGCAGTACTTC